This entry lists 18 T cell receptor beta chains sequenced from one sample in a study of early T cells in non-severe SARS-CoV-2 infection (dated by TCRdb to about 2021). The library relied on 5' RACE. Sequenced on a NextSeq 500. TCRdb reprocessed the public reads (quality trimming at Q25 with fastp, clone calling with MiXCR) and kept in-frame beta chains. Rows merge per CDR3 protein into single entries with the most common DNA and genes. The sample table records about 48,000 distinct CDR3 sequences; 6.5% to 9.5% of these occur just once. The ten top clones hold roughly 5.9% of the sample. The sample was whole blood. These receptors all stem from an adult who was a healthcare worker with PCR-confirmed SARS-CoV-2 infection or an uninfected control (not recorded which).

This clonotype appeared a few times. This chain uses TRBV7-7 with TRBJ1-1; D not certain. The CDR3 has 13 amino acids. The germline gives CDR1 SSHAT, CDR2 FNYEAQ (reference sequence). Trimming removed 5 bases at V and 0 bases at J, with 7 bases between. CDR3 loop: CASSPTVNTEAFF. In DNA, the CDR3 is TGTGCCAGCAGCCCAACAGTGAACACTGAAGCTTTCTTT.

Ten or more counts support this clonotype. V is TRBV24-1 and J is TRBJ2-1; TRBD2 agrees at 11 bases. CDR1 is KGHDR, CDR2 SFDVKD, per germline. The CDR3 consists of 19 residues. V was pared by 3 bases and J by 0 bases, with 9 bases of the junction left unmatched. The CDR3 sequence is CATSDRTSGGPSSYNEQFF. For the CDR3, the DNA is TGTGCCACCAGTGATCGAACTAGCGGGGGCCCTAGCTCCTACAATGAGCAGTTCTTC.

This clonotype has more than one count but fewer than ten. V usage is TRBV11-2 and J usage is TRBJ2-7, with D perhaps TRBD1 (5 bases). V was clipped by 5 bases and J by 6 bases, with 8 bases between them. The CDR3 runs to 11 residues. Germline V gene data show CDR1 as SGHAT and CDR2 as FQNNGV. The DNA of the CDR3 is TGTGCCAGCAGCAAAGGGGCCGAGCAGTACTTC. This gives the protein CASSKGAEQYF.

This clonotype was observed at least ten times. This rearrangement joins TRBV18 to TRBJ2-2; a possible D gene is TRBD1 (6 bases). The CDR3 sequence is 14 residues long. Germline CDR1 reads KGHSH; CDR2 reads LQKENI. V lost 3 bases to trimming and J lost 5 bases, with 10 bases between them. The CDR3 DNA is TGTGCCAGCTCACCCTTGGACAGTACCGGGGAGCTGTTTTTT. Encoded protein: CASSPLDSTGELFF.

This clonotype was observed a handful of times. The rearrangement joins TRBV6-6 to TRBJ2-5; 7 positions match TRBD1. The CDR3 consists of 15 residues. J gave up 2 bases and V 5 bases, and 8 bases lay outside the gene matches. Germline lookup yields CDR1 MNHNY and CDR2 SVGAGI (reference sequence). CDR3 sequence: CASSPGTVQQETQYF. The CDR3 coding sequence is TGTGCCAGCAGTCCCGGGACAGTGCAACAAGAGACCCAGTACTTC.

This clonotype was detected ten times or more. This chain uses TRBV12-3 or TRBV12-4 with TRBJ1-2; D not resolved. The CDR3 totals 14 residues. Trimming took off 3 bases at V and 3 bases at J, with 11 bases between the two ends. The CDR3 DNA is TGTGCCAGCAGTTTGAGAACGATGGACTATGGCTACACCTTC. This codes for CASSLRTMDYGYTF.

This clonotype occurred a few times. The genes are TRBV4-3 and TRBJ2-5; D unclear. CDR1 and CDR2 from the germline V gene are LGHNA and YSLEER. The CDR3 contains 13 residues. With 4 bases removed from V and 6 bases from J, the gap between germline ends came to 12 bases. The CDR3, as DNA: TGCGCCAGCAGCCCGAGATTGGTGAAGACCCAGTACTTC. Its translation: CASSPRLVKTQYF.

Only a few counts were recorded for this clonotype. The CDR3 DNA reads as TGCAGCGTTGAGGGGACAGAGCAGTTCTTC. Translation: CSVEGTEQFF. The gene calls are TRBV29-1 and TRBJ2-1; perhaps TRBD1 as D (6 bases). Germline assignment: CDR1 SQVTM and CDR2 ANQGSEA. CDR3 size: 10 residues. Trimming took off 3 bases at V and 10 bases at J, with 7 bases between the two ends.

In its sample, this clonotype was seen a few times. The chain carries TRBV4-3 and TRBJ2-4; maybe TRBD2 (5 bases). V lost 0 bases and J 1 base, leaving 13 bases between the germline ends. The CDR3 length is 17 residues. The V gene's germline CDR1 is LGHNA and CDR2 YSLEER. The CDR3 nucleotides are TGCGCCAGCAGCCAAGAATCCGGGCCGGGGGCCAAAAACATTCAGTACTTC. Translating gives CASSQESGPGAKNIQYF.

This clonotype appeared many times. The rearrangement joins TRBV7-9 to TRBJ2-3; 8 bases fit TRBD2. CDR3 length: 16 amino acids. The trim removed 2 bases at V and 2 bases at J, leaving 6 bases unmatched. Germline CDR1 and CDR2: SEHNR and FQNEAQ (reference sequence). The CDR3 reads CASSLWRLATTDTQYF. The DNA of the CDR3 is TGTGCCAGCAGCTTATGGAGACTAGCGACCACAGATACGCAGTATTTT.

This clonotype was counted at least ten times. The rearrangement joins TRBV20-1 to TRBJ1-1; the D gene is possibly TRBD1 (5 bases). Germline-derived CDR1 and CDR2 are DFQATT and SNEGSKA (reference sequence). The V end was cut by 3 bases, the J end by 4 bases, with 12 bases between. CDR3 length equals 13 residues. CDR3 nucleotides: TGCAGTGCTAGTATCCAGGGCGGCACTGAAGCTTTCTTT. As protein: CSASIQGGTEAFF.

The rearrangement joins TRBV6-2 or TRBV6-3 to TRBJ2-3; TRBD2 matches at 13 bases. The CDR3 loop spans 16 amino acids. With 0 bases clipped from V and 6 bases from J, the junction kept 3 bases outside the gene matches. Looked up from germline, CDR1 is MNHEY and CDR2 is SVGEGT. The CDR3 nucleotides are TGTGCCAGCAGTTACTCGACGACTAGCGGGGGGGATACGCAGTATTTT. It yields the protein CASSYSTTSGGDTQYF.

This clonotype was counted ten times or more. J is TRBJ1-4 and V is TRBV6-5; maybe TRBD1 (5 bases). Trimming took off 2 bases at V and 3 bases at J, with 7 bases between the two ends. Looked up from germline, CDR1 is MNHEY and CDR2 is SVGAGI. The CDR3 length is 14 residues. The CDR3 spells CASSYGGSNEKLFF. The DNA of the CDR3 is TGTGCCAGCAGTTACGGGGGATCTAATGAAAAACTGTTTTTT.

This clonotype turned up a few times. The chain employs TRBV13 and TRBJ1-2; weak D call: TRBD1 (6 bases). The CDR3 is made up of 15 amino acids. CDR1 is PRHDT and CDR2 is FYEKMQ in the germline V gene (reference sequence). The V and J ends lost 1 base and 3 bases respectively, with 12 bases between them. The CDR3 DNA is TGTGCCAGCAGCTTAGTGGGGACAAAAGACTATGGCTACACCTTC. This translates into CASSLVGTKDYGYTF. Full variable domain (remainder filled in from reference TRBV13 and TRBJ1-2): AAGVIQSPRHLIKEKRETATLKCYPIPRHDTVYWYQQGPGQDPQFLISFYEKMQSDKGSIPDRFSAQQFSDYHSELNMSSLELGDSALYFCASSLVGTKDYGYTFGSGTRLTVV.

There are a few counts of this clonotype. The J gene is TRBJ1-6, the V gene TRBV12-3 or TRBV12-4; 7 bases fit TRBD1. This CDR3 is built from 16 residues. The trim removed 5 bases at V and 0 bases at J, leaving 4 bases unmatched. CDR3 DNA sequence: TGTGCCAGCAGTAACAGGGGCAGCTCCTATAATTCACCCCTCCACTTT. Encoded protein: CASSNRGSSYNSPLHF.

This clonotype showed up many times. The chain has TRBV24-1 and TRBJ1-1; D not resolved. The CDR3 totals 15 residues. Germline values: CDR1 KGHDR, CDR2 SFDVKD. Trimming cost V 3 bases and J 4 bases, with 14 bases left between them. CDR3 region: CATSDPRPGSTEAFF. The CDR3 nucleotides read TGTGCCACCAGTGATCCCAGGCCCGGGTCCACTGAAGCTTTCTTT.

This clonotype showed up many times. The CDR3 nucleotides read TGTGCCAGCAGTCCCCTAATGCCACAGGGTATTGTGACAGATACGCAGTATTTT. Amino acids: CASSPLMPQGIVTDTQYF. This chain connects TRBV27 to TRBJ2-3, with D perhaps matching TRBD1 (6 bases). CDR1 MNHEY and CDR2 SMNVEV come from the germline V gene (reference sequence). Trimming pared 5 bases from V and 3 bases from J, leaving 24 bases between. CDR3 size: 18 residues.

This clonotype has ten or more counts. The V and J genes are TRBV28 and TRBJ1-2; tentatively, D is TRBD1 (6 bases). V was pared by 4 bases and J by 8 bases, with 14 bases between. The germline V gene encodes CDR1 MDHEN and CDR2 SYDVKM. The CDR3 has 13 amino acids. The chain's CDR3 is CASSSLQGAGYTF. For the CDR3, the DNA is TGTGCCAGCAGTTCCCTACAGGGTGCCGGCTACACCTTC.